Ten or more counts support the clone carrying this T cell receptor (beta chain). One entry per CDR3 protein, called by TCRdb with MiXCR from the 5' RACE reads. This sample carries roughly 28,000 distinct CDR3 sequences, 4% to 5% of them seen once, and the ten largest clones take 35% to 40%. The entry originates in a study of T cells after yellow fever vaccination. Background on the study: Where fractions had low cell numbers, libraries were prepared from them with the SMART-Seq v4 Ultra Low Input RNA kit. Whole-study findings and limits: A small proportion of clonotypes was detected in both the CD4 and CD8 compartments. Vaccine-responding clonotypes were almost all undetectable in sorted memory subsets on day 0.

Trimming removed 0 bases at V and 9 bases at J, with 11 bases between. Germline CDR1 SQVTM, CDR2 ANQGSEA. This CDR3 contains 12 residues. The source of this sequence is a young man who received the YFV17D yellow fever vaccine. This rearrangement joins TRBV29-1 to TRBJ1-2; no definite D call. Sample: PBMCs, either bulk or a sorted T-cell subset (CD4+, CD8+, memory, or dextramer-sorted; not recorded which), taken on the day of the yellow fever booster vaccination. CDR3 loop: CSVEEQPLRYTF. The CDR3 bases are TGCAGCGTTGAAGAACAGCCCCTGCGCTACACCTTC.